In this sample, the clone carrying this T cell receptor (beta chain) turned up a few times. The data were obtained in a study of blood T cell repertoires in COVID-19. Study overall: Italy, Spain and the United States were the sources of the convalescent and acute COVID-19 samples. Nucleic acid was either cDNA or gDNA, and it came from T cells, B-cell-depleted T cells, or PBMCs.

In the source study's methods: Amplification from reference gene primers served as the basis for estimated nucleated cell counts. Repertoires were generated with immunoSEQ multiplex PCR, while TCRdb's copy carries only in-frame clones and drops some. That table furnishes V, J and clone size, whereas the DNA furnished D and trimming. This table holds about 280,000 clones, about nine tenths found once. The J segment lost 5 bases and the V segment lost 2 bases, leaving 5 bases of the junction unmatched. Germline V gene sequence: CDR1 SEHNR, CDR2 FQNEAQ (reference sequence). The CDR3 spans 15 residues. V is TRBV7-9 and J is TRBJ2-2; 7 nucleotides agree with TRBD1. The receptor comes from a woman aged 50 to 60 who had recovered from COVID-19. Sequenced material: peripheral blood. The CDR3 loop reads CASSLTGTVTGELFF. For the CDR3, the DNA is TGTGCCAGCAGCTTAACCGGGACAGTTACCGGGGAGCTGTTTTTT.